The 32 T cell receptor beta chains below come from one sample, sequenced in a study of blood T cells in healthy people across ages. The use of a sample-barcoded 5' primer and a J-beta primer mix characterized a second PCR of about 7 to 12 cycles. TCRdb ran MiXCR on the 5' RACE reads and lists one entry per CDR3 protein. The sample has 1.5 million to 2 million distinct CDR3 sequences, 28% seen once. Sequenced input: blood. The receptors derive from a woman aged 30 to 39 in good health.

This clonotype was counted between two and nine times. The chain has TRBV7-8 and TRBJ2-7, with 15 bases matching TRBD2. The CDR3 is 17 residues long. Germline V gene lookup returns CDR1 SGHVS and CDR2 FQNEAQ. With V trimmed by 5 bases and J by 2 bases, 7 bases remained unmatched. The CDR3 region has the DNA TGTGCCAGCAGCCAGGGACTAGCGGGAGGACCGGCCTACGAGCAGTACTTC. Translation gives CASSQGLAGGPAYEQYF.

A note on this clonotype: The junction departs from germline at one end; a sequencing error may be responsible. This rearrangement joins TRBV29-1 to TRBJ2-1, with 11 nucleotides matching TRBD1. The CDR3 covers 13 residues. Germline V lookup: CDR1 SQVTM, CDR2 ANQGSEA. DNA for the CDR3: TGCAGCGTTGGGACAGGGGGCTACAGTGAGCAGTTCTTC. This encodes CSVGTGGYSEQFF.

The sample holds many counts of this clonotype. This rearrangement joins TRBV7-2 to TRBJ2-1; D may be TRBD1 (5 bases). V was pared by 1 base and J by 6 bases, with 10 bases between. The CDR3 extends over 14 amino acids. The germline V gene has CDR1 SGHTA and CDR2 FQGNSA. This CDR3 reads CASSLGGASNEQFF. The CDR3 DNA reads as TGTGCCAGCAGCTTAGGGGGCGCCTCCAATGAGCAGTTCTTC.

Worth noting for this clonotype: A much larger clone differs by one base, so this may be a read error. The chain has TRBV9 and TRBJ2-1; no clear D gene. CDR1 and CDR2 (germline): SGDLS, YYNGEE. The CDR3 loop spans 11 amino acids. The V end lost 3 bases, the J end lost 13 bases, and 11 bases lay between the germline ends. CDR3 in amino acids: CASSGSETQFF. CDR3 in DNA: TGTGCCAGCAGCGGCTCAGAGACCCAGTTCTTC.

This clonotype was seen only a few times. The rearrangement uses TRBV7-9 and TRBJ2-1, with a tentative D call TRBD2 (6 bases). Between the trimmed V and J ends, which lost 5 bases and 9 bases, there was a span of 17 bases. This CDR3 has 14 amino acids. Germline assignment: CDR1 SEHNR and CDR2 FQNEAQ (reference sequence). CDR3 sequence reads: CASSGLLGGTEQFF. The CDR3 nucleotides read TGTGCCAGCAGCGGACTTCTTGGCGGGACTGAGCAGTTCTTC.

As concerns this clonotype: The junction shows a germline mismatch at one end, possibly a read error. The chain combines TRBV2 with TRBJ1-6; 7 nucleotides match TRBD1. CDR3 size: 13 residues. CDR1 is SNHLY, CDR2 FYNNEI, per germline. Here the CDR3 reads CASSDRAARTLHF. As DNA, the CDR3 is TGCGCCAGCAGTGACAGGGCAGCCAGGACCCTCCACTTT.

V gene TRBV4-3 combines with J gene TRBJ2-3; D unresolved. Trimming took 0 bases from V and 2 from J, leaving 6 bases between them. CDR3 size: 14 residues. CDR1 and CDR2 (germline): LGHNA, YSLEER. CDR3 region: CASSQEGFTDTQYF. CDR3 in DNA: TGCGCCAGCAGCCAAGAGGGTTTCACAGATACGCAGTATTTT.

The chain couples TRBV7-2 to TRBJ2-3; possibly TRBD2 for D (6 bases). The V end was cut by 1 base, the J end by 8 bases, with 19 bases between. This CDR3 has 16 residues. Germline V gene sequence: CDR1 SGHTA, CDR2 FQGNSA. The DNA of the CDR3 is TGTGCCAGCAGCTTAGTGCCGGGAGTGGGGCAAGGTACGCAGTATTTT. This codes for CASSLVPGVGQGTQYF. Using reference TRBV7-2 and TRBJ2-3 for the parts outside the CDR3, the full variable domain is GAGVSQSPSNKVTEKGKDVELRCDPISGHTALYWYRQSLGQGLEFLIYFQGNSAPDKSGLPSDRFSAERTGGSVSTLTIQRTQQEDSAVYLCASSLVPGVGQGTQYFGPGTRLTVL.

This clonotype has ten or more counts. The gene calls are TRBV24-1 and TRBJ2-7; D possibly uses TRBD1 or TRBD2 (5 bases each). Between the trimmed V and J ends, which lost 12 bases and 2 bases, there was a span of 22 bases. The CDR3 extends over 15 amino acids. The V gene's germline CDR1 is KGHDR and CDR2 SFDVKD. CDR3 in amino acids: CAAPPHPGRAYEQYF. The CDR3 nucleotides are TGTGCCGCCCCGCCTCACCCGGGACGGGCCTACGAGCAGTACTTC.

The chain is built from TRBV10-3 and TRBJ2-7; TRBD1 matches at 11 bases. J was trimmed by 5 bases and V by 10 bases; bases with no gene match: 4. CDR1 and CDR2 from the germline V gene are ENHRY and SYGVKD. This CDR3 has 12 amino acids. The CDR3 spells CATRTGGNEQYF. CDR3 in DNA: TGTGCCACCCGGACAGGGGGCAACGAGCAGTACTTC.

Many counts were recorded for this clonotype. The V and J genes are TRBV20-1 and TRBJ2-6; no clear D. The V gene's germline CDR1 is DFQATT and CDR2 SNEGSKA (reference sequence). CDR3 length equals 16 residues. Trimming shortened V by 4 bases and J by 0 bases, and 13 bases separated the two germline ends. The CDR3 loop reads CSANTGSFSGANVLTF. Here the CDR3 DNA reads TGCAGTGCTAACACGGGTTCCTTCTCTGGGGCCAACGTCCTGACTTTC.

The CDR3 reads CASSSAGFSTDTQYF. CDR3 nucleotide sequence: TGTGCCAGTAGTTCGGCCGGGTTTAGCACAGATACGCAGTATTTT. The genes are TRBV19 and TRBJ2-3, with D uncertain. CDR3 length: 15 amino acids. The germline gives CDR1 LNHDA, CDR2 SQIVND (reference sequence). V was pared by 5 bases and J by 0 bases, with 12 bases between.

This clonotype was recorded at least ten times. The V and J genes are TRBV7-2 and TRBJ2-4; D unclear. V gave up 2 bases and J gave up 6 bases, with 8 bases separating them. This CDR3 has 13 residues. Germline loops: CDR1 SGHTA, CDR2 FQGNSA. The CDR3: CASSLPQLNIQYF. CDR3 sequence (DNA): TGTGCCAGCAGCTTACCCCAGTTAAACATTCAGTACTTC.

The chain joins TRBV29-1 to TRBJ2-3; 9 bases align to TRBD2. Germline CDR1 reads SQVTM; CDR2 reads ANQGSEA. Losses at the gene ends were 0 bases for V and 4 bases for J; bases not matched to a gene: 2. This CDR3 is 14 amino acids long. CDR3 region: CSVEDAGGADTQYF. The CDR3 DNA follows: TGCAGCGTTGAAGATGCGGGGGGGGCAGATACGCAGTATTTT.

The chain couples TRBV2 to TRBJ2-3; no definite D call. The CDR3 extends over 13 amino acids. Germline loops: CDR1 SNHLY, CDR2 FYNNEI. V gave up 10 bases and J gave up 2 bases, with 13 bases separating them. In nucleotides, the CDR3 is TGTGCCACCAGCGATGATCCCACAGATACGCAGTATTTT. This codes for CATSDDPTDTQYF.

The chain links TRBV5-1 to TRBJ1-2; 12 bases fit TRBD1. V lost 4 bases, J lost 4 bases, and 17 bases stayed unmatched. The CDR3 runs 19 residues. CDR1 and CDR2 (germline): SGHRS, YFSETQ. The DNA of the CDR3 is TGCGCCAGCAGCCCCGACGACGGGACAGGGGGCAGTTGGGGCTATGGCTACACCTTC. Translated, it gives CASSPDDGTGGSWGYGYTF.

The chain recombines TRBV5-1 with TRBJ2-7; possibly TRBD1 for D (7 bases). Between the trimmed V and J ends, which lost 3 bases and 5 bases, there was a span of 15 bases. This CDR3 is 14 amino acids long. The germline gives CDR1 SGHRS, CDR2 YFSETQ. Here the CDR3 DNA reads TGCGCCAGCAGCTCGCTACAGGGGAGGAACGAGCAGTACTTC. Its translation: CASSSLQGRNEQYF.

The genes are TRBV27 and TRBJ1-4; D remains ambiguous. Germline V gives CDR1 MNHEY, CDR2 SMNVEV (reference sequence). V lost 5 bases and J lost 0, with 13 bases in between. This CDR3 is built from 16 residues. CDR3 bases: TGTGCCAGCAGTCCCCGGACGGAAACAACTAATGAAAAACTGTTTTTT. Residues: CASSPRTETTNEKLFF. The full variable domain, completed using reference TRBV27 and TRBJ1-4, is EAQVTQNPRYLITVTGKKLTVTCSQNMNHEYMSWYRQDPGLGLRQIYYSMNVEVTDKGDVPEGYKVSRKEKRNFPLILESPSPNQTSLYFCASSPRTETTNEKLFFGSGTQLSVL.

The rearrangement uses TRBV10-3 and TRBJ1-1, with no clear D. Germline-derived CDR1 and CDR2 are ENHRY and SYGVKD. The CDR3 is 13 amino acids. Trimming removed 3 bases at V and 4 bases at J, with 9 bases between. Written as DNA, the CDR3 is TGTGCCATCAGTGATGAGGGCCTCACTGAAGCTTTCTTT. This gives the protein CAISDEGLTEAFF.

Many counts were recorded for this clonotype. The rearrangement links TRBV29-1 to TRBJ2-3; TRBD1 agrees at 8 bases. V shed 5 bases and J 7 bases; nucleotides not matched to a gene: 8. The germline CDR1 and CDR2 sequences are SQVTM and ANQGSEA. CDR3 length: 13 residues. CDR3 nucleotide sequence: TGCAGCGTTCGCGGACAGGGTATCTATACGCAGTATTTT. Residues: CSVRGQGIYTQYF.

This clonotype was detected a few times. The J gene is TRBJ2-1, the V gene TRBV12-3 or TRBV12-4; a weak D match, TRBD1 (6 bases). CDR3 size: 16 residues. V lost 2 bases to trimming and J lost 4 bases, with 15 bases between them. The CDR3 spells CASSLSSAGAYNEQFF. CDR3 DNA sequence: TGTGCCAGCAGTTTATCCTCTGCAGGGGCATACAATGAGCAGTTCTTC.

This chain connects TRBV28 to TRBJ2-3; 7 bases align to TRBD1. CDR3 length equals 15 residues. V lost 6 bases to trimming and J lost 3 bases; unmatched junction nucleotides: 9. The germline CDR1 and CDR2 sequences are MDHEN and SYDVKM. CDR3: CASRPPRGRTDTQYF. As DNA, the CDR3 is TGTGCCAGCAGGCCCCCTAGGGGGCGTACAGATACGCAGTATTTT.

This clonotype has ten or more counts. This chain joins TRBV20-1 and TRBJ2-1, with 8 bases that match TRBD2. Germline values: CDR1 DFQATT, CDR2 SNEGSKA (reference sequence). V was pared by 5 bases and J by 3 bases, with 6 bases of the junction left unmatched. CDR3 length equals 14 residues. CDR3 DNA sequence: TGCAGTGCTGCCTCTAGCGGGTACTACAATGAGCAGTTCTTC. Its protein is CSAASSGYYNEQFF.

The rearrangement uses TRBV6-6 and TRBJ1-1, with 9 bases matching TRBD1. Germline V gene lookup returns CDR1 MNHNY and CDR2 SVGAGI (reference sequence). The CDR3 spans 14 residues. V gave up 6 bases and J gave up 3 bases; unmatched junction bases: 5. This chain's CDR3 is CASRTGTGYTEAFF. The DNA for the CDR3 is TGTGCCAGCAGAACCGGGACAGGGTACACTGAAGCTTTCTTT.

The V and J genes are TRBV20-1 and TRBJ2-2, with D perhaps being TRBD1 or TRBD2 (5 bases each). V was clipped by 3 bases and J by 6 bases, with 11 bases between them. Germline V gene data show CDR1 as DFQATT and CDR2 as SNEGSKA (reference sequence). The CDR3 runs 13 residues. DNA of the CDR3: TGCAGTGCTAGTGGTGTGGGGGCCGGGGAGCTGTTTTTT. Translated, it gives CSASGVGAGELFF.

This sequence joins TRBV5-5 and TRBJ2-5; 8 bases are a match to TRBD2. V shed 0 bases and J 2 bases; nucleotides not matched to a gene: 18. CDR1 SGHKS and CDR2 YYEKEE come from the germline V gene (reference sequence). This CDR3 has 20 amino acids. This chain's CDR3 is CASSLVASGLSGGGQETQYF. CDR3 coding DNA: TGTGCCAGCAGCTTGGTGGCTAGCGGGCTCAGCGGGGGTGGACAAGAGACCCAGTACTTC.

The chain employs TRBV30 and TRBJ1-2; D may be TRBD1 (5 bases). This CDR3 contains 12 residues. The V end lost 5 bases, the J end lost 4 bases, and 11 bases lay between the germline ends. In germline, CDR1 is GTSNPN, CDR2 SVGIG (reference sequence). The CDR3 reads CAWGQGVYGYTF. In DNA form, the CDR3 reads TGTGCCTGGGGCCAGGGAGTCTATGGCTACACCTTC.

This clonotype appeared a few times. The rearrangement uses TRBV10-3 and TRBJ2-3; 10 positions agree with TRBD1. V lost 10 bases and J lost 3; bases outside the gene matches: 4. Germline CDR1 reads ENHRY; CDR2 reads SYGVKD. The CDR3 sequence is 13 residues long. CDR3 nucleotide sequence: TGTGCCAGCCTGGGACAGGGGACAGATACGCAGTATTTT. Its translation: CASLGQGTDTQYF.

This sequence joins TRBV7-9 and TRBJ2-5; TRBD2 matches at 14 bases. V lost 3 bases, J lost 11 bases, and 14 bases stayed unmatched. The germline gives CDR1 SEHNR, CDR2 FQNEAQ (reference sequence). The CDR3 totals 17 residues. The CDR3 reads CASSFSTSGGAHNEQYF. The CDR3 nucleotides are TGTGCCAGCAGCTTCTCGACTAGCGGGGGGGCCCACAATGAGCAGTACTTC.

This clonotype was counted a few times. V and J are TRBV5-1 and TRBJ2-7, with TRBD2 as a possible D gene (6 bases). Germline CDR1 and CDR2: SGHRS and YFSETQ. V dropped 5 bases and J dropped 0 bases, with 15 bases sitting between them. The CDR3 runs to 15 residues. The CDR3 sequence is CASRQVSGSSYEQYF. The CDR3 DNA follows: TGCGCCAGCAGGCAGGTCTCCGGGAGCTCCTACGAGCAGTACTTC. Full variable domain (remainder filled in from reference TRBV5-1 and TRBJ2-7): KAGVTQTPRYLIKTRGQQVTLSCSPISGHRSVSWYQQTPGQGLQFLFEYFSETQRNKGNFPGRFSGRQFSNSRSEMNVSTLELGDSALYLCASRQVSGSSYEQYFGPGTRLTVT.

This clonotype has only a few counts. The V call is TRBV6-5, the J call TRBJ2-4; 9 nucleotides align to TRBD1. Germline CDR1 MNHEY, CDR2 SVGAGI. The length of the CDR3 is 15 residues. J was trimmed by 7 bases and V by 1 base; bases with no gene match: 5. The CDR3 loop reads CASSYLGQGRNIQYF. CDR3 DNA sequence: TGTGCCAGCAGTTACTTAGGACAGGGGAGGAACATTCAGTACTTC.

In its sample, this clonotype was seen many times. The chain is built from TRBV20-1 and TRBJ2-1, with 9 bases that match TRBD2. The V segment lost 0 bases and the J segment 8 bases; nucleotides outside the gene matches: 5. CDR3 length: 14 amino acids. The germline V gene encodes CDR1 DFQATT and CDR2 SNEGSKA (reference sequence). CDR3 in amino acids: CSARDLGTSYEQFF. The CDR3 DNA sequence: TGCAGTGCTAGAGATTTGGGGACTAGCTATGAGCAGTTCTTC.